Sequencing of this T cell receptor beta chain was carried out in a study of post-analysis software for immune sequencing data. Study-wide findings and caveats: Normalized Chao1 diversity was significantly reduced in patients versus controls. By F measure, strong co-clustering occurred among samples prepared in the same batch.

Regarding this clonotype: What it recognizes is unknown.

Each TCR beta cDNA library carried unique molecular identifiers. Once roughly 1 to 10 million T cells were used, hundreds of thousands of cDNA molecules resulted. TCRdb reprocessed the PCR reads with MiXCR, giving one entry per CDR3 protein. The repertoire includes over 150,000 distinct CDR3 sequences, about 36% of them detected once, and 28% sits in the top ten. V shed 2 bases, J shed 0 bases, and the junction held 4 bases outside the gene matches. The CDR3 consists of 16 residues. The germline V gene has CDR1 MNHNY and CDR2 SVGAGI (reference sequence). J is TRBJ2-7 and V is TRBV6-6; 10 bases match TRBD2. Material: blood, obtained after autologous hematopoietic stem cell transplantation. The sequence was collected from a girl between 10 and 17 years old with multiple sclerosis. The CDR3, as DNA: TGTGCCAGCAGTTACCTTCCTAGCGGGAGCTCCTACGAGCAGTACTTC. This sequence encodes CASSYLPSGSSYEQYF.